This is a list of T cell receptor beta chains from one sample in a study. TCRdb called the RT-PCR reads again in MiXCR, with one record for every CDR3 protein. The sample includes approximately 720,000 distinct CDR3 sequences, 14% seen only once; the top ten take 3% to 4.5%. The sequencing sample was made of memory CD4+ T cells from blood. These receptors were collected from a female donor in good health, serving as a healthy control. Each CDR3 is given with its conserved first and last residue. Fields, in order: V gene, J gene, clone size, D gene, CDR3 protein, CDR3 DNA. The D gene is left open where the match is weak. Expanded clones get a size class; other rows say once, few or many, or leave the size out.

>TRBV4-3|TRBJ2-3|.|.
CASSPALRTDTQYF
TGCGCCAGCAGCCCCGCTCTCCGCACAGATACGCAGTATTTT
>TRBV12-3/TRBV12-4|TRBJ2-7|few|TRBD2
CASSFRWLAGNNEQYF
TGTGCCAGCAGTTTTCGGTGGCTAGCGGGCAACAACGAGCAGTACTTC
>TRBV7-2|TRBJ2-3|.|.
CASSTLLADTQYF
TGTGCCAGCAGCACCCTACTAGCAGATACGCAGTATTTT
>TRBV7-3|TRBJ1-2|many|.
CASSLRTPFLGPNYGYTF
TGTGCCAGCAGCTTAAGGACACCCTTTTTGGGCCCTAACTATGGCTACACCTTC
>TRBV15|TRBJ1-1|.|.
CATSRSFPINAFF
TGTGCCACCAGCAGATCGTTTCCCATTAACGCTTTCTTT
>TRBV6-5|TRBJ2-7|.|.
CASSPQRTSYEQYF
TGTGCCAGCAGCCCCCAGCGGACCTCCTACGAGCAGTACTTC
>TRBV12-3/TRBV12-4|TRBJ1-3|.|.
CASSWTVGNTIYF
TGTGCCAGCAGTTGGACCGTAGGAAACACCATATATTTT
>TRBV27|TRBJ2-5|few|.
CASKTVAAAQETQYF
TGTGCCAGCAAAACAGTGGCGGCAGCCCAAGAGACCCAGTACTTC
>TRBV7-2|TRBJ1-2|many|TRBD1
CASSLQGQGADGYTF
TGTGCCAGCAGCCTACAGGGACAGGGGGCGGATGGCTACACCTTC
>TRBV7-9|TRBJ1-3|many|TRBD1
CASSLTGAGNTIYF
TGTGCCAGCAGCTTGACAGGGGCTGGAAACACCATATATTTT
>TRBV15|TRBJ2-1|few|.
CATSSRANNEQFF
TGTGCCACCAGCAGCAGGGCGAACAATGAGCAGTTCTTC
>TRBV25-1|TRBJ2-3|many|.
CASSRRANTDTQYF
TGTGCCAGCAGTCGTCGGGCTAACACAGATACGCAGTATTTT
>TRBV5-5|TRBJ2-1|many|.
CASSFLAEYNEQFF
TGTGCCAGCAGCTTCTTAGCGGAGTACAATGAGCAGTTCTTC
>TRBV4-1|TRBJ1-4|.|.
CASSQDNRGARIATNEKLFF
TGCGCCAGCAGCCAAGATAACCGTGGGGCCAGGATCGCAACTAATGAAAAACTGTTTTTT
>TRBV4-1|TRBJ2-4|many|.
CASSQGATVLAKNIQYF
TGCGCCAGCAGCCAAGGTGCGACAGTGTTAGCCAAAAACATTCAGTACTTC
>TRBV7-2|TRBJ1-2|many|.
CASSSRHAPNYGYTF
TGTGCCAGCAGCTCACGACATGCTCCTAACTATGGCTACACCTTC
>TRBV6-1|TRBJ1-1|many|.
CASSDDRSGVNTEAFF
TGTGCCAGCAGTGATGACAGGTCGGGAGTAAACACTGAAGCTTTCTTT
>TRBV18|TRBJ2-3|many|.
CASSPSRSTDTQYF
TGTGCCAGCTCACCAAGTCGCTCCACAGATACGCAGTATTTT
>TRBV18|TRBJ2-7|.|.
CASSPLAGYEQYF
TGTGCCAGCTCACCACTGGCAGGCTACGAGCAGTACTTC
>TRBV2|TRBJ1-5|.|.
CASSQGSEPQHF
TGTGCCAGCAGCCAGGGGAGTGAGCCCCAGCATTTT
>TRBV12-3/TRBV12-4|TRBJ2-2|many|.
CASSFAQNTGELFF
TGTGCCAGCAGTTTCGCCCAGAACACCGGGGAGCTGTTTTTT
>TRBV29-1|TRBJ2-7|many|.
CSVGMGSSPEQYF
TGCAGCGTTGGGATGGGATCCTCGCCCGAGCAGTACTTC
>TRBV4-3|TRBJ1-3|.|.
CASSQPGTGNTIYF
TGCGCCAGCAGCCAACCAGGAACTGGAAACACCATATATTTT
>TRBV24-1|TRBJ2-3|.|.
CATSDPKLGPTDTQYF
TGTGCCACCAGTGACCCGAAATTAGGGCCGACAGATACGCAGTATTTT
>TRBV9|TRBJ2-5|few|.
CASSPQGTAGETQYF
TGTGCCAGCAGCCCCCAAGGGACCGCAGGGGAGACCCAGTACTTC
>TRBV7-9|TRBJ1-1|few|.
CASSLATREAFF
TGTGCCAGCAGCTTAGCGACCAGGGAAGCTTTCTTT
>TRBV29-1|TRBJ2-5|many|.
CSVAGKETQYF
TGCAGCGTGGCAGGGAAAGAGACCCAGTACTTC
>TRBV2|TRBJ1-4|.|.
CASRGWSEKLFF
TGTGCCAGCAGGGGTTGGAGTGAAAAACTGTTTTTT
>TRBV20-1|TRBJ1-5|few|.
CSAGTLRANQPQHF
TGCAGTGCTGGGACACTTAGAGCCAATCAGCCCCAGCATTTT
>TRBV6-1|TRBJ2-3|few|.
CASSEARGTDTQYF
TGTGCCAGCAGTGAAGCACGCGGTACAGATACGCAGTATTTT
>TRBV27|TRBJ1-2|.|.
CASSESRAYGYTF
TGTGCCAGCAGCGAATCCCGGGCCTATGGCTACACCTTC
>TRBV3-1|TRBJ2-7|few|TRBD2
CASRDTSGGLYEQYF
TGTGCCAGCAGGGACACTAGCGGGGGCCTCTACGAGCAGTACTTC
>TRBV6-5|TRBJ1-2|few|.
CASEGNYGYTF
TGTGCCAGCGAGGGTAACTATGGCTACACCTTC
>TRBV12-3/TRBV12-4|TRBJ2-2|many|.
CASSGQMNTGELFF
TGTGCCAGCAGTGGACAGATGAACACCGGGGAGCTGTTTTTT
>TRBV30|TRBJ2-2|.|TRBD2
CAWSVGGPGELFF
TGTGCCTGGAGTGTGGGAGGGCCCGGGGAGCTGTTTTTT